Sequencing of this T cell receptor beta chain was carried out in a study of shared clonotypes between healthy human individuals. Concerning this clone: Its cognate antigen is unknown.

Study-level findings and limits: Larger estimated richness was generally seen in naive subsets than in memory subsets.

Clones were sequenced by immunoSEQ multiplex PCR, and TCRdb holds only the in-frame ones, with some missing. The table lists approximately 530,000 clones, about 96% of them singletons. This CDR3 spans 15 amino acids. Germline V gene sequence: CDR1 LNHNV, CDR2 YYDKDF (reference sequence). J gave up 4 bases and V 1 base, and 2 bases lay outside the gene matches. The material sequenced was naive CD4+ T cells sorted from blood. Subset described: CD45RA+ positively selected. The sequence derives from a woman in her 30s in good health. The genes are TRBV15 and TRBJ1-5; the match to TRBD1 covers 9 bases. CDR3 nucleotide sequence: TGTGCCACCAGCAGAGGGGACAGGGCGAATCAGCCCCAGCATTTT. Translated, it gives CATSRGDRANQPQHF.